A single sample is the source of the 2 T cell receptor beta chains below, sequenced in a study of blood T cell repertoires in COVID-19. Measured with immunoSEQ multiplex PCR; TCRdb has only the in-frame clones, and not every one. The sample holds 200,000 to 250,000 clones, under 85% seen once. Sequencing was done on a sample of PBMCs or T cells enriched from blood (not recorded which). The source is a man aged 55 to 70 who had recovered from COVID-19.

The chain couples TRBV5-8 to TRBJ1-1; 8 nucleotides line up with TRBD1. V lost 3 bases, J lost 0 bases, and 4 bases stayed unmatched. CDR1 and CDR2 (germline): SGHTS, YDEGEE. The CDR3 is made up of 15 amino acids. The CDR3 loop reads CASSSAGGMNTEAFF. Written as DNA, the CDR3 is TGTGCCAGCAGCTCTGCAGGGGGCATGAACACTGAAGCTTTCTTT.

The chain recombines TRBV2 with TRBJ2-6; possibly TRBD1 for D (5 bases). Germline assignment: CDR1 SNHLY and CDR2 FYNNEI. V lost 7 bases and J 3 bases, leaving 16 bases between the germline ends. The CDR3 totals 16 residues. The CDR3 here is CASIFWAGRGANVLTF. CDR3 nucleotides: TGTGCCAGCATATTCTGGGCAGGGCGTGGGGCCAACGTCCTGACTTTC.